These 21 T cell receptor beta chains originate from one sample sequenced in a study of beta chain features in type 1 diabetes. Reverse transcription of all isolated RNA meant that expressed TCRB transcripts were sequenced. The method was immunoSEQ multiplex PCR; TCRdb's version includes in-frame clones alone and lacks a portion of them. The sample holds just over 600,000 clones, 15% to 17% seen once. The specimen sequenced was naive CD4+ T cells from blood. These receptor sequences come from a man aged 18 to 30 in good health.

This chain uses TRBV11-3 with TRBJ2-7; 7 nucleotides align to TRBD1. CDR1 is SGHNT, CDR2 YENEEA, per germline. Trimming at V came to 5 bases and at J to 3 bases, leaving 4 bases not matched to a gene. The CDR3 runs 13 residues. As DNA, the CDR3 is TGTGCCAGCAGCAAGGGACAGCGCTACGAGCAGTACTTC. It encodes CASSKGQRYEQYF.

This clone has a handful of counts. The chain combines TRBV5-1 with TRBJ2-3; D is unresolved. Germline assignment: CDR1 SGHRS and CDR2 YFSETQ. V lost 4 bases to trimming and J lost 1 base, with 7 bases between them. The CDR3 is 13 amino acids. CDR3 sequence (DNA): TGCGCCAGCAGCACCCGTGGCACAGATACGCAGTATTTT. This encodes CASSTRGTDTQYF. The variable domain in full, with the rest retrieved from reference TRBV5-1 and TRBJ2-3, is KAGVTQTPRYLIKTRGQQVTLSCSPISGHRSVSWYQQTPGQGLQFLFEYFSETQRNKGNFPGRFSGRQFSNSRSEMNVSTLELGDSALYLCASSTRGTDTQYFGPGTRLTVL.

The V call is TRBV30, the J call TRBJ2-7; D is possibly TRBD2 (5 bases). Trimming took off 5 bases at V and 4 bases at J, with 15 bases between the two ends. Germline CDR1 reads GTSNPN; CDR2 reads SVGIG (reference sequence). The CDR3 totals 13 residues. The CDR3 spells CAWREDTGYEQYF. The CDR3 nucleotides read TGTGCCTGGCGGGAAGACACCGGGTACGAGCAGTACTTC.

V is TRBV10-3 and J is TRBJ2-5; weak D call: TRBD1 (5 bases). Germline V gene data show CDR1 as ENHRY and CDR2 as SYGVKD. Trimming took 6 bases from V and 1 from J, leaving 9 bases between them. The CDR3 sequence is 13 residues long. CDR3 residues: CAIRIDSQETQYF. CDR3 bases: TGTGCCATCAGGATAGACAGCCAAGAGACCCAGTACTTC.

This clone was picked up a small number of times. The chain is built from TRBV5-6 and TRBJ2-3; D gene ambiguous. CDR1 is SGHDT and CDR2 is YYEEEE in the germline V gene. This CDR3 spans 15 amino acids. Trimming removed 5 bases at V and 0 bases at J, with 13 bases between. The CDR3 here is CASRNSLVSTDTQYF. CDR3 DNA sequence: TGTGCCAGCAGAAACTCCCTCGTGAGCACAGATACGCAGTATTTT.

The V and J genes are TRBV5-1 and TRBJ2-7; D ambiguous. Germline CDR1 is SGHRS and CDR2 is YFSETQ. The CDR3 length is 13 residues. Trimming took off 0 bases at V and 2 bases at J, with 6 bases between the two ends. The CDR3 coding sequence is TGCGCCAGCAGCTTGGCAGTAGCCTACGAGCAGTACTTC. Translation gives CASSLAVAYEQYF.

This clone has only a few counts. This chain uses TRBV29-1 with TRBJ2-5, with 9 bases aligning to TRBD1. The CDR3 sequence is 14 residues long. CDR1 SQVTM and CDR2 ANQGSEA come from the germline V gene. Trimming at V came to 4 bases and at J to 2 bases, leaving 5 bases not matched to a gene. Here the CDR3 DNA reads TGCAGCGTTGGGGACAGGGCGAATCAAGAGACCCAGTACTTC. Amino acids: CSVGDRANQETQYF.

This clone was seen more than once but under ten times. The chain combines TRBV5-4 with TRBJ1-2; D ambiguous. The CDR3 is made up of 13 amino acids. Trimming cost V 4 bases and J 6 bases, with 13 bases left between them. Looked up from germline, CDR1 is SGHNT and CDR2 is YYREEE (reference sequence). CDR3 DNA: TGTGCCAGCAGCCCTAATGGCCGGGATGGCTACACCTTC. This encodes CASSPNGRDGYTF.

This clone was seen only a few times. The chain combines TRBV5-1 with TRBJ2-2; 8 nucleotides align to TRBD2. The germline V gene encodes CDR1 SGHRS and CDR2 YFSETQ. Germline trimming cut 4 bases from V and 0 bases from J; bases unmatched to any gene: 2. This CDR3 contains 15 residues. The CDR3 loop reads CASSIAGSNTGELFF. Here the CDR3 DNA reads TGCGCCAGCAGCATAGCGGGGTCGAACACCGGGGAGCTGTTTTTT.

The chain joins TRBV5-1 to TRBJ2-1, with 13 bases matching TRBD2. This CDR3 has 15 amino acids. With 4 bases clipped from V and 7 bases from J, the junction kept 5 bases outside the gene matches. Germline values: CDR1 SGHRS, CDR2 YFSETQ. The CDR3: CASSAGLAGQNEQFF. In nucleotides, the CDR3 is TGCGCCAGCAGCGCGGGACTAGCGGGACAGAATGAGCAGTTCTTC.

This clone was detected only a few times. The chain employs TRBV11-2 and TRBJ1-1, with D perhaps TRBD1 (6 bases). Germline CDR1 SGHAT, CDR2 FQNNGV. The CDR3 runs to 15 residues. Trimming cost V 6 bases and J 0 bases, with 14 bases left between them. CDR3 nucleotides: TGTGCCAGCAGGCCAGGGAGGGGGTTGAACACTGAAGCTTTCTTT. Its protein is CASRPGRGLNTEAFF.

The chain has TRBV28 and TRBJ1-4, with D maybe TRBD1 (5 bases). V lost 7 bases and J 5 bases, leaving 17 bases between the germline ends. Germline V gene lookup returns CDR1 MDHEN and CDR2 SYDVKM. The CDR3 sequence is 15 residues long. The CDR3: CASTLPGTRNEKLFF. In DNA, the CDR3 is TGTGCCAGCACCCTCCCCGGGACGAGAAATGAAAAACTGTTTTTT.

This clone was observed a handful of times. The CDR3 loop is CASSLDSAYEQYF. The CDR3 DNA follows: TGCGCCAGCAGCCTAGACAGTGCCTACGAGCAGTACTTC. The chain carries TRBV4-3 and TRBJ2-7, with D maybe TRBD1 (5 bases). This CDR3 is built from 13 residues. The V gene's germline CDR1 is LGHNA and CDR2 YSLEER. The ends were cut back, 4 bases at V and 2 bases at J, with 9 bases in the middle.

This clone has just a few counts. The chain links TRBV20-1 to TRBJ2-5; no clear D. V gave up 4 bases and J gave up 7 bases, with 10 bases separating them. This CDR3 is built from 11 residues. Looked up from germline, CDR1 is DFQATT and CDR2 is SNEGSKA (reference sequence). The CDR3 protein is CSANGVGTQYF. The CDR3 nucleotides read TGCAGTGCTAATGGGGTTGGGACCCAGTACTTC.

This clone was seen a handful of times. The chain links TRBV9 to TRBJ1-3, with 7 positions matching TRBD1. V dropped 0 bases and J dropped 0; count of bases not matched to a gene: 3. The CDR3 spans 16 residues. CDR1 is SGDLS and CDR2 is YYNGEE in the germline V gene. CDR3 in DNA: TGTGCCAGCAGCGTAGTGGGACAGTCCTCTGGAAACACCATATATTTT. Amino acids: CASSVVGQSSGNTIYF.

This clone was found a few times. The rearrangement links TRBV30 to TRBJ2-1; possible D gene TRBD2, 6 bases. The CDR3 consists of 12 residues. Trimming took 4 bases from V and 10 from J, leaving 14 bases between them. From germline, CDR1 is GTSNPN and CDR2 SVGIG (reference sequence). CDR3 amino acids: CAWTAGSREQFF. The DNA of the CDR3 is TGTGCCTGGACCGCCGGGAGCCGGGAGCAGTTCTTC.

This chain links TRBV14 with TRBJ1-6; 9 nucleotides align to TRBD1. The CDR3 covers 16 residues. CDR1 is SGHDN, CDR2 FVKESK, per germline. J gave up 7 bases and V 2 bases, and 6 bases lay outside the gene matches. CDR3 DNA sequence: TGTGCCAGCAGCCAAAGGCTGGACAGGGGAAATTCACCCCTCCACTTT. It is translated as CASSQRLDRGNSPLHF.

This clone has only a few counts. The chain links TRBV7-2 to TRBJ2-3; 13 bases are a match to TRBD2. Trimming at V came to 5 bases and at J to 2 bases, leaving 7 bases not matched to a gene. The CDR3 consists of 17 residues. Germline V gene lookup returns CDR1 SGHTA and CDR2 FQGNSA. The CDR3: CASSPRGLAGVTDTQYF. DNA of the CDR3: TGTGCCAGCAGCCCCCGAGGACTAGCGGGAGTCACAGATACGCAGTATTTT.

This clone showed up just a few times. This chain connects TRBV6-5 to TRBJ2-3, with no clear D. V was cut by 2 bases and J by 9 bases, with 9 bases left in between. CDR1 and CDR2 from the germline V gene are MNHEY and SVGAGI. CDR3 size: 12 residues. Here the CDR3 DNA reads TGTGCCAGCAGTTACGGTGCTGAGACGCAGTATTTT. Its protein product is CASSYGAETQYF.

The V and J genes are TRBV7-9 and TRBJ1-1; no clear D gene. CDR3 length: 11 amino acids. Germline CDR1 and CDR2: SEHNR and FQNEAQ (reference sequence). Trimming pared 5 bases from V and 5 bases from J, leaving 6 bases between. CDR3 DNA: TGTGCCAGCAGCCCTCGTACTGAAGCTTTCTTT. Its protein product is CASSPRTEAFF.

The rearrangement uses TRBV13 and TRBJ2-7, with 8 bases fitting TRBD1. With 1 base clipped from V and 2 bases from J, the junction kept 7 bases outside the gene matches. There are 16 residues in the CDR3. CDR1 and CDR2 (germline): PRHDT, FYEKMQ (reference sequence). As DNA, the CDR3 is TGTGCCAGCAGCTTAGAAGCAGGACAGGGTCCCTACGAGCAGTACTTC. Amino acid sequence: CASSLEAGQGPYEQYF.